This entry features one T cell receptor (beta chain) sequence. What it recognizes is unknown. This sample was taken from a study of shared clonotypes between healthy human individuals. CDR3 length: 15 amino acids. With 4 bases clipped from V and 3 bases from J, the junction kept 8 bases outside the gene matches. The germline V gene has CDR1 SGHRS and CDR2 YFSETQ. Study-level results: The donor pool, a small one, limited the genetic and exposure-history diversity represented. Generation probability values for non-shared clonotypes were lower than those for clonotypes shared by all four donors.

200 ng DNA, 25,000 to 35,000 T cell genomes, went into each sorted-subset replicate PCR. Method: immunoSEQ multiplex PCR; TCRdb's copy keeps in-frame clones and lacks some. The profile shows 300,000 to 400,000 clones, more than 60% of them singletons. The clonotype originates from a young man in good health. The chain carries TRBV5-1 and TRBJ2-7, with TRBD1 matching 9 bases. Specimen: memory CD4+ T cells sorted from blood. As to subset: CD45RA-negative fraction. CDR3 region: CASSAGQGSHYEQYF. The CDR3 nucleotides read TGCGCCAGCAGCGCAGGACAGGGGTCCCACTACGAGCAGTACTTC.